This T cell receptor beta chain was retrieved from a study of blood T cell repertoires in COVID-19. Study as a whole: Samples taken during acute and convalescent COVID-19 were collected in the United States, Italy and Spain. The analysed material was cDNA or gDNA that came from T cells, B-cell-depleted T cells, or PBMCs.

Authors' data handling: Estimated nucleated cell counts came from reference gene primer amplification. Produced via immunoSEQ multiplex PCR; TCRdb's table is partial and in-frame only. V and J calls and clone size come straight from that table; D and trimming were deduced from the DNA. Found here are 130,000 to 150,000 clones, around 82% of them singletons; the top ten hold 10% to 15%. Sequencing was done on a sample of peripheral blood. The source is a man in his 60s with active or convalescent COVID-19.

CDR3 DNA: TGTGCCAGTAGGTTTACAGGGGGTAGTCCAAATCAGCCCCAGCATTTT. Translating it yields CASRFTGGSPNQPQHF. The V gene is TRBV19, the J gene TRBJ1-5; 8 bases are a match to TRBD1. V trimming: 6 bases; J trimming: 4 bases; junction bases outside the gene matches: 11. This CDR3 has 16 residues. CDR1 is LNHDA and CDR2 is SQIVND in the germline V gene (reference sequence).